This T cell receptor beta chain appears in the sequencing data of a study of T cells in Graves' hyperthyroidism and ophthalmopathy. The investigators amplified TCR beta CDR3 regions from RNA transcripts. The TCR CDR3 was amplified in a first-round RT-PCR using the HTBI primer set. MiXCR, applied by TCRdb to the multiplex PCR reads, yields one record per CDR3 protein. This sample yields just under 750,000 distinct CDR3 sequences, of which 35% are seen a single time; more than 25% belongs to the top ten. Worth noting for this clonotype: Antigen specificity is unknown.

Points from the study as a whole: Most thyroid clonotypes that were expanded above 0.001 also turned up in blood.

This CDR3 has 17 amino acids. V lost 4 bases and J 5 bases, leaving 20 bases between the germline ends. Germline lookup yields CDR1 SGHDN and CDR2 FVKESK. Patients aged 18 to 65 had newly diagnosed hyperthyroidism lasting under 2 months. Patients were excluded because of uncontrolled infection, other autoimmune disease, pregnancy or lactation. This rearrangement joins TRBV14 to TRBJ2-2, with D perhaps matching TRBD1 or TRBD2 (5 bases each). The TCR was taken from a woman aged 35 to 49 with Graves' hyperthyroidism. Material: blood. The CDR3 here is CASSRLTDRRWTGELFF. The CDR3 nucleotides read TGTGCCAGCAGCCGACTGACAGATCGGAGGTGGACCGGGGAGCTGTTTTTT.